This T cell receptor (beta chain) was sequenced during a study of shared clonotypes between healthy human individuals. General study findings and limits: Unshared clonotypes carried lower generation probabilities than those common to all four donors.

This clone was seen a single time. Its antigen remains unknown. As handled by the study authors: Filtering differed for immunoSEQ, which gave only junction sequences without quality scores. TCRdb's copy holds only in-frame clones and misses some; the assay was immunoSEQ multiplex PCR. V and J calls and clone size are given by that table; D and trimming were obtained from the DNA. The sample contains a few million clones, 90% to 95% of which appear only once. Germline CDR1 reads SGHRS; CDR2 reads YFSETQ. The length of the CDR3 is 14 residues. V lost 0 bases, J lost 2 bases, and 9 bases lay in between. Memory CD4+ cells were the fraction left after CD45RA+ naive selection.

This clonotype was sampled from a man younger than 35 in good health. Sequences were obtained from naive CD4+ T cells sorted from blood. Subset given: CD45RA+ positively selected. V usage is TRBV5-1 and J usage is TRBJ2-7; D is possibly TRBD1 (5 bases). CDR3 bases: TGCGCCAGCAGCTTGGAGTCAGGGACCTACGAGCAGTACTTC. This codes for CASSLESGTYEQYF.